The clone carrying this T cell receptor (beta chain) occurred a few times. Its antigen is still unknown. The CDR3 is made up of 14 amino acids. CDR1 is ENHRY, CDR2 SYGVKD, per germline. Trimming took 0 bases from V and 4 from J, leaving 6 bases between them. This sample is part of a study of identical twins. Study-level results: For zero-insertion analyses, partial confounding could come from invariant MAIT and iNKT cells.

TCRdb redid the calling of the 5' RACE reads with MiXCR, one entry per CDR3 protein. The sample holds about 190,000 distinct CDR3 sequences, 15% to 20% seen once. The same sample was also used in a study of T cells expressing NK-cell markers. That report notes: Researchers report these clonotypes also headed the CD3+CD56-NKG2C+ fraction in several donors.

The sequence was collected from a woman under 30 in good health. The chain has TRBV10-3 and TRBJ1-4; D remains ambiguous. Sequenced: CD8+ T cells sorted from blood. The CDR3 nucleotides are TGTGCCATCAGTGAGTCTGAGCTTAATGAAAAACTGTTTTTT. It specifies CAISESELNEKLFF.